This passage covers 2 T cell receptor beta chains from one sample sequenced in a study of T cells in Graves' hyperthyroidism and ophthalmopathy. TCR beta CDR3 region amplification was performed from RNA transcripts. Carried out on the TCR CDR3, a first-round RT-PCR used the HTBI primer set. One entry per CDR3 protein, called by TCRdb with MiXCR from the multiplex PCR reads. The table lists 350,000 to 450,000 distinct CDR3 sequences, over 12% of them singletons. Input material: blood. These receptor sequences come from a man aged 45-65 years with Graves' ophthalmopathy.

This clonotype came up a few times. V gene TRBV2 combines with J gene TRBJ2-5; D is unclear. Trimming shortened V by 4 bases and J by 14 bases, and 14 bases separated the two germline ends. The CDR3 totals 11 residues. Per the germline V gene, CDR1 is SNHLY and CDR2 is FYNNEI. CDR3 nucleotide sequence: TGTGCCAGCAGTGTCGTGGCAGGTAAATACTTC. The encoded protein is CASSVVAGKYF.

This clonotype showed up many times. The gene calls are TRBV28 and TRBJ2-4; D is uncertain. Germline values: CDR1 MDHEN, CDR2 SYDVKM. The CDR3 is 16 amino acids. V was shortened by 5 bases and J by 0 bases, with 14 bases between the two germline ends. This CDR3 is CASSATLQLAKNIQYF. In DNA form, the CDR3 reads TGTGCCAGCAGTGCTACCCTACAACTAGCCAAAAACATTCAGTACTTC. The full variable domain, completed using reference TRBV28 and TRBJ2-4, is DVKVTQSSRYLVKRTGEKVFLECVQDMDHENMFWYRQDPGLGLRLIYFSYDVKMKEKGDIPEGYSVSREKKERFSLILESASTNQTSMYLCASSATLQLAKNIQYFGAGTRLSVL.